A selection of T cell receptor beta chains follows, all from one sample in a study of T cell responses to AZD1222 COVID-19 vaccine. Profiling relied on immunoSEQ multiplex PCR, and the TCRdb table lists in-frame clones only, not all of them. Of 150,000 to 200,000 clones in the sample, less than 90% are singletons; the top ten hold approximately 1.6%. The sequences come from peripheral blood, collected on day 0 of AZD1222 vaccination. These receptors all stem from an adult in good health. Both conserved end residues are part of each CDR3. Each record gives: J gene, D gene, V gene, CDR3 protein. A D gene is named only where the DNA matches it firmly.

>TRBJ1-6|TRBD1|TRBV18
CASSGQGLDSPLHF
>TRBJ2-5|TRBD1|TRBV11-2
CASSSDRGGETQYF
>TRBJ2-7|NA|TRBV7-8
CASSLGGRATYEQYF
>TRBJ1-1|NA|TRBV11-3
CASSSGAGNTEAFF
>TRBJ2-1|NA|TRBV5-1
CASSASLSSYNEQFF
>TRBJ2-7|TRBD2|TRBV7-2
CASSFYGGSEQYF
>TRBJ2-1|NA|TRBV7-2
CASSFSWDTYNEQFF
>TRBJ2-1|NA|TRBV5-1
CASSLPKQAYNEQFF
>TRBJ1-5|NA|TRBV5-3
CARSLILGHSNQPQHF
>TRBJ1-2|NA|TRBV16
CASSQSGGTRGYGYTF
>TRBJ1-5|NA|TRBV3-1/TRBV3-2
CASSQGGPNQPQHF
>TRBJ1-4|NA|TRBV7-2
CASSLGPISANEKLFF
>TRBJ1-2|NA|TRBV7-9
CASSLGGSNYGYTF
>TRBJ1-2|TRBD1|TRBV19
CASSFPPGTVNYGYTF
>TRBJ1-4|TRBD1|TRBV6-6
CASRLTGGESEKLFF
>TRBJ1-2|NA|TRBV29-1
CSYRGGEKDYGYTF
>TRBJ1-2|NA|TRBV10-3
CAIRGIGYGYTF
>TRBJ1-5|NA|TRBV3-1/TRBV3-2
CASSQFAAGTGQPQHF
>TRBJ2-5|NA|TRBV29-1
CSVGRMVGAYSQETQYF
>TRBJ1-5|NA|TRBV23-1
CASTLKKAGDYSNQPQHF
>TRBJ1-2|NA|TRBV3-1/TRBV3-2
CASSQDSNSMGYTF
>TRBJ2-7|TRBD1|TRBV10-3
CAISGAGQGYEQYF
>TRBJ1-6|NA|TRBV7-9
CASSPSGGNSPLHF
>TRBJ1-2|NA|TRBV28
CASGPAGYTF
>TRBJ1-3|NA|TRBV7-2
CASSLELGSSGNTIYF
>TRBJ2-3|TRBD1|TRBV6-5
CASSSRQGTADTQYF
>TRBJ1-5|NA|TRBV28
CASSSYTGQRMGNQPQHF